These 15 T cell receptor beta chains share one sample of origin, sequenced in a study of breast tumors, draining lymph nodes, adjacent tissues (dated by TCRdb to about 2016). Lymph node samples came from the axillary draining lymph nodes of breast cancer patients. Library construction relied on multiplex PCR. Reads for this sample came from an Illumina HiSeq 2000. TCRdb reanalyzed the raw reads on its own, using fastp at Q25 for trimming and MiXCR for clone calling, and kept in-frame beta chains. Rows matching on CDR3 protein sequence are summarized as one entry with the most common DNA and genes. The sample contains some 100,000 distinct CDR3 sequences, over 20% of them found a single time. Over 1% of the sample is held by the ten biggest clonotypes. The specimen was axillary lymph node tissue. The receptors derive from a female donor with breast cancer. Some clones in this sample may be carry-over from other donors' samples.

This clonotype was observed many times. The rearrangement uses TRBV4-2 and TRBJ2-5, with 11 bases identical to TRBD2. V shed 1 base, J shed 3 bases, and the junction held 7 bases outside the gene matches. This CDR3 is built from 17 residues. Germline V lookup: CDR1 LGHNA, CDR2 YNFKEQ. CDR3 residues: CASSQVEPGLAEETQYF. CDR3 nucleotides: TGTGCCAGCAGCCAAGTAGAGCCGGGACTAGCGGAAGAGACCCAGTACTTC.

This clonotype was recorded many times. Here the CDR3 reads CASSQAPLGQGYEQYF. The CDR3 region has the DNA TGCGCCAGCAGCCAAGCCCCCTTGGGACAGGGCTACGAGCAGTACTTC. The rearrangement uses TRBV4-1 and TRBJ2-7, with 9 bases aligning to TRBD1. In germline, CDR1 is MGHRA, CDR2 YSYEKL. The CDR3 runs 16 residues. The trim removed 1 base at V and 3 bases at J, leaving 7 bases unmatched.

This clonotype was seen at least ten times. The chain has TRBV29-1 and TRBJ2-7; a weak D match, TRBD2 (6 bases). The ends were cut back, 6 bases at V and 0 bases at J, with 9 bases in the middle. Germline CDR1 reads SQVTM; CDR2 reads ANQGSEA. CDR3 length: 12 residues. This CDR3 reads CSVKRASYEQYF. The DNA for the CDR3 is TGCAGCGTCAAGCGGGCCTCCTACGAGCAGTACTTC.

The sample holds many counts of this clonotype. The V call is TRBV6-6, the J call TRBJ1-2, with D possibly TRBD1 on 5 matching bases. The CDR3 is 20 amino acids. Trimming pared 0 bases from V and 6 bases from J, leaving 29 bases between. CDR1 is MNHNY and CDR2 is SVGAGI in the germline V gene (reference sequence). CDR3 nucleotides: TGTGCCAGCAGTTACTCGAGATCGCTTCGTGTCGGGGCTGGCTCGGATGGCTACACCTTC. It codes for CASSYSRSLRVGAGSDGYTF.

A note on this clonotype: With a much larger clone just one base away, this may be a read error. The chain combines TRBV5-4 with TRBJ1-2; 10 positions agree with TRBD1. Germline V gene data show CDR1 as SGHNT and CDR2 as YYREEE (reference sequence). This CDR3 is 15 amino acids long. The CDR3 DNA is TGTGCCTGCAGCGTAGACAGGGGGCTGGTCTATGGCTACACCTTC. It encodes CACSVDRGLVYGYTF.

Turning to this clonotype: One end of the junction fails to match germline, which may point to a read error. The chain uses TRBV24-1 and TRBJ2-1; D uncertain. The CDR3 runs to 11 residues. The germline gives CDR1 KGHDR, CDR2 SFDVKD. Here the CDR3 DNA reads TGTGCCACCAGTGGTTTGGGTGAGCAGTTCTTC. Translating gives CATSGLGEQFF.

This clonotype showed up many times. The chain employs TRBV19 and TRBJ1-3, with D possibly matching TRBD1 (6 bases). V gave up 8 bases and J gave up 0 bases, with 11 bases separating them. This CDR3 spans 14 amino acids. CDR1 is LNHDA, CDR2 SQIVND, per germline (reference sequence). CDR3 in amino acids: CASSTGISGNTIYF. In nucleotides, the CDR3 is TGTGCCAGTTCGACAGGAATCTCTGGAAACACCATATATTTT.

There are many counts of this clonotype. This sequence joins TRBV20-1 and TRBJ2-7, with D unclear. The CDR3 length is 13 residues. Trimming cost V 0 bases and J 2 bases, with 8 bases left between them. Looked up from germline, CDR1 is DFQATT and CDR2 is SNEGSKA (reference sequence). As DNA, the CDR3 is TGCAGTGCTAGAGATCTGTGGCCCTACGAGCAGTACTTC. Protein: CSARDLWPYEQYF.

This clonotype was recorded many times. Compared with germline, one end of the junction differs, possibly owing to a read error. The chain couples TRBV6-6 to TRBJ2-7, with a possible D match to TRBD1 (8 bases). CDR3 length: 12 residues. The V gene's germline CDR1 is MNHNY and CDR2 SVGAGI (reference sequence). CDR3 bases: TGCGCCAGCAGCGGGACAGGCTACGAGCAGTACTTC. As protein: CASSGTGYEQYF.

This clonotype was seen ten or more times. The chain is built from TRBV12-3 or TRBV12-4 and TRBJ2-7; D may be TRBD2 (6 bases). The CDR3 consists of 14 residues. Trimming removed 3 bases from V and 3 bases from J, with 12 bases in between. The CDR3 reads CASSFQGGGYEQYF. The CDR3 region has the DNA TGTGCCAGCAGTTTTCAGGGAGGAGGCTACGAGCAGTACTTC.

This clonotype was found many times. This chain connects TRBV7-6 to TRBJ2-7, with TRBD2 identical over 9 bases. Germline V gene lookup returns CDR1 SGHVS and CDR2 FNYEAQ. The V segment lost 5 bases and the J segment 2 bases; nucleotides outside the gene matches: 7. The CDR3 is 15 amino acids. CDR3 sequence: CASSPETSGTYEQYF. In DNA form, the CDR3 reads TGTGCCAGCAGCCCTGAGACTAGCGGAACCTACGAGCAGTACTTC.

CDR3 DNA sequence: TGTGCCAGCTCAGCCGGGGGCGGAAGCACAGATACGCAGTATTTT. Protein sequence: CASSAGGGSTDTQYF. This sequence joins TRBV18 and TRBJ2-3; tentatively, D is TRBD1 or TRBD2 (6 bases each). The V end was cut by 5 bases, the J end by 0 bases, with 12 bases between. Germline V gene sequence: CDR1 KGHSH, CDR2 LQKENI. The CDR3 runs to 15 residues.

This clonotype was seen many times. The chain uses TRBV12-3 or TRBV12-4 and TRBJ1-5; no clear D. The V end was cut by 8 bases, the J end by 6 bases, with 14 bases between. The CDR3 covers 13 residues. The CDR3 spells CASGEGPSQPQHF. For the CDR3, the DNA is TGTGCCAGCGGGGAGGGTCCGAGTCAGCCCCAGCATTTT.

This clonotype was picked up many times. The chain recombines TRBV10-3 with TRBJ2-7; no clear D gene. Trimming took 2 bases from V and 1 from J, leaving 6 bases between them. CDR1 ENHRY and CDR2 SYGVKD come from the germline V gene. This CDR3 is built from 13 residues. The CDR3 coding sequence is TGTGCCATCAGTGAGAGTCGTTCCTACGAGCAGTACTTC. Protein sequence: CAISESRSYEQYF.

This rearrangement joins TRBV19 to TRBJ1-2; the D is unclear. Germline values: CDR1 LNHDA, CDR2 SQIVND (reference sequence). Trimming removed 3 bases at V and 4 bases at J, with 9 bases between. This CDR3 has 13 amino acids. The CDR3 region has the DNA TGTGCCAGTAGTATCCCGGCATCCTATGGCTACACCTTC. This encodes CASSIPASYGYTF.